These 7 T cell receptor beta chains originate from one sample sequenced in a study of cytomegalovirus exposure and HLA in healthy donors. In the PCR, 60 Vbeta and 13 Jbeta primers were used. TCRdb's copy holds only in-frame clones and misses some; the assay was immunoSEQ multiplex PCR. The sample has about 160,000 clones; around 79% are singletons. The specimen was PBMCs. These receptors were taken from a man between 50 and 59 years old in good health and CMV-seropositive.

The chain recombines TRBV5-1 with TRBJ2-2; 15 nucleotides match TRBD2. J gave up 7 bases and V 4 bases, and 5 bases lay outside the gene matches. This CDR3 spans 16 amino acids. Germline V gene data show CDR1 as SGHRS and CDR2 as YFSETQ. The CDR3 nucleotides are TGCGCCAGCAGCGAGGGACTAGCGGGAGGTCACGGGGAGCTGTTTTTT. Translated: CASSEGLAGGHGELFF.

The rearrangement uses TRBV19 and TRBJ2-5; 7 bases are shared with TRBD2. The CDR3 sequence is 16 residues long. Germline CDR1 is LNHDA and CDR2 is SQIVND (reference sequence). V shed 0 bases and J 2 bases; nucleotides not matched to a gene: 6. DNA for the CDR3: TGTGCCAGTAGTATAGATCTTGTGGGAGGGCAAGAGACCCAGTACTTC. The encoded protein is CASSIDLVGGQETQYF.

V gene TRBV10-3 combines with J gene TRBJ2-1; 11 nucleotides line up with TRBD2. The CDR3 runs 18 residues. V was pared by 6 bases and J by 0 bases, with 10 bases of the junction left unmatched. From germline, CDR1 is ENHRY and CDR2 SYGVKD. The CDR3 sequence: CAIRGGVAGGSSYNEQFF. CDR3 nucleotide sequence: TGTGCCATCAGGGGGGGAGTAGCGGGAGGGAGCTCCTACAATGAGCAGTTCTTC.

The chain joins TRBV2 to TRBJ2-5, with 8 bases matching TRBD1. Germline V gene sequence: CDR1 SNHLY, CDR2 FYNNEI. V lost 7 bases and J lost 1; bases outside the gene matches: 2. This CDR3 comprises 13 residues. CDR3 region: CASTGQGQETQYF. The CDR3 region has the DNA TGTGCCAGCACTGGACAGGGCCAAGAGACCCAGTACTTC.

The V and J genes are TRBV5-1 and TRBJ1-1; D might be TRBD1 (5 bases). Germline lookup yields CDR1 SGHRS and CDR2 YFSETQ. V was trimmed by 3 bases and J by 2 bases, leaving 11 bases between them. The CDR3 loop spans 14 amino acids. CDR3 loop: CASSSMDTNTEAFF. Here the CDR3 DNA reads TGCGCCAGCAGCTCTATGGACACTAACACTGAAGCTTTCTTT.

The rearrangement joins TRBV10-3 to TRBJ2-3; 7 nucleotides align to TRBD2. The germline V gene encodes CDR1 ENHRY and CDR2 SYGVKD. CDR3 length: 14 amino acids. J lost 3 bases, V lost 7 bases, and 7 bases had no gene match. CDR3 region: CAIKASGDTDTQYF. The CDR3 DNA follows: TGTGCCATCAAGGCTAGCGGAGATACAGATACGCAGTATTTT.

CDR3 in DNA: TGTGCCAGCAGCGTACAAACAGGATACACTGAAGCTTTCTTT. The encoded protein is CASSVQTGYTEAFF. The chain uses TRBV6-1 and TRBJ1-1; TRBD1 might be the D (5 bases). The length of the CDR3 is 14 residues. Germline V CDR1 and CDR2: MNHNS, SASEGT. The V end was cut by 6 bases, the J end by 3 bases, with 14 bases between.